This TCR beta chain was captured by sequencing in a study of blood T cells in healthy people across ages. Germline values: CDR1 MDHEN, CDR2 SYDVKM. The CDR3 loop spans 15 amino acids. Trimming stripped 6 bases from V and 7 bases from J, with 19 bases between. This clonotype was counted a few times. Using a J-beta primer mix together with a sample-barcoded 5' primer, a second PCR was run for roughly 6 to 11 cycles. MiXCR was run by TCRdb on the 5' RACE reads, yielding one entry per CDR3 protein. The sample has 1.5 million to 2 million distinct CDR3 sequences, roughly 28% seen once. The receptor was isolated from a woman in her 30s in good health. This chain links TRBV28 with TRBJ1-5; D gene ambiguous. Sequenced input: blood. The chain's CDR3 is CASSTTSVLVQPQHF. The CDR3 DNA reads as TGTGCCAGCAGCACCACCAGTGTCCTCGTACAGCCCCAGCATTTT.